This section outlines one T cell receptor (beta chain) sequence together with its context. Its antigen is unknown. These data come from a study of Tregs in tolerant kidney transplant recipients. Study results and caveats: Biological reproducibility was not directly addressed, but technical replication error appeared minimal.

With 5 bases removed from V and 1 base from J, the gap between germline ends came to 8 bases. Germline assignment: CDR1 MNHEY and CDR2 SVGAGI. The CDR3 sequence is 13 residues long. TCRdb's table, derived via immunoSEQ multiplex PCR, lists solely in-frame clones and lacks some. The sample lists some 68,000 clones, 84% occurring once. The source material was CD4+ T cells from blood. This sequence joins TRBV6-5 and TRBJ1-1; possible D gene TRBD1, 6 bases. The source is a human donor in good health. The chain's CDR3 is CASSTDRNTEAFF. The CDR3 DNA reads TGTGCCAGCAGTACGGACAGGAACACTGAAGCTTTCTTT.